The rows below give T cell receptor beta chains drawn from one sample of a study of CD8 T cells in Susac syndrome. TCRdb independently ran MiXCR on the immunoSEQ multiplex PCR reads; one entry per CDR3 protein. This table has roughly 400,000 distinct CDR3 sequences, 75% to 90% appearing once. Material for sequencing was CD8+ T cells from PBMCs. These TCRs come from a human donor with multiple sclerosis. Each CDR3 is given with its conserved first and last residue. Fields, in order: D gene, V gene, J gene, clone size, CDR3 DNA, CDR3 protein. The D gene is left open where the match is weak. The size field is filled for only some rows; it gives once, few, many or a size class.

d_gene: TRBD1
v_gene: TRBV27
j_gene: TRBJ2-7
abundance: -
CDR3nt: TGTGCCAGCAGTTTGGGACAGACACCTTACGAGCAGTACTTC
CDR3aa: CASSLGQTPYEQYF

d_gene: -
v_gene: TRBV5-6
j_gene: TRBJ2-7
abundance: -
CDR3nt: TGTGCCAGCAGCTTGGGTTGGACAAACTACGAGCAGTACTTC
CDR3aa: CASSLGWTNYEQYF

d_gene: -
v_gene: TRBV20-1
j_gene: TRBJ2-7
abundance: -
CDR3nt: TGCAGTGCTAGAGATACGGAGGAGCAGTACTTC
CDR3aa: CSARDTEEQYF

d_gene: TRBD1
v_gene: TRBV27
j_gene: TRBJ1-1
abundance: -
CDR3nt: TGTGCCAGCACCATCTTAGGGCGGAATCCAGACAGGGGAAGCGCTGAAGCTTTCTTT
CDR3aa: CASTILGRNPDRGSAEAFF

d_gene: TRBD2
v_gene: TRBV30
j_gene: TRBJ2-2
abundance: -
CDR3nt: TGTGCCTGGAGCGGGGCCAGCGGGGCCGGGGAGCTGTTTTTT
CDR3aa: CAWSGASGAGELFF

d_gene: -
v_gene: TRBV11-2
j_gene: TRBJ2-7
abundance: -
CDR3nt: TGTGCCAGCAGCTTAATCACGATAGCGGTTACTTCCTACGAGCAGTACTTC
CDR3aa: CASSLITIAVTSYEQYF

d_gene: -
v_gene: TRBV7-6
j_gene: TRBJ1-2
abundance: -
CDR3nt: TGTGCCAGCAGCTTAAGGGCCGGGACGGATGGCTACACCTTC
CDR3aa: CASSLRAGTDGYTF

d_gene: TRBD2
v_gene: TRBV14
j_gene: TRBJ2-3
abundance: -
CDR3nt: TGTGCCAGCAGCCAAGATCCCTTAACTAGCGCAGATACGCAGTATTTT
CDR3aa: CASSQDPLTSADTQYF

d_gene: -
v_gene: TRBV29-1
j_gene: TRBJ2-7
abundance: -
CDR3nt: TGCAGCGTTGAATGGCGCTACGAGCAGTACTTC
CDR3aa: CSVEWRYEQYF

d_gene: -
v_gene: TRBV27
j_gene: TRBJ1-5
abundance: -
CDR3nt: TGTGCCAGCAGTTTAATCCAGGGGTATCAGCCCCAGCATTTT
CDR3aa: CASSLIQGYQPQHF

d_gene: -
v_gene: TRBV7-5
j_gene: TRBJ1-2
abundance: -
CDR3nt: -
CDR3aa: CISVSEQLILRVSNYGYTF

d_gene: -
v_gene: TRBV28
j_gene: TRBJ2-1
abundance: few
CDR3nt: TGTGCCAGCAGTTTAAGGCAGGGGAGCTACAATGAGCAGTTCTTC
CDR3aa: CASSLRQGSYNEQFF

d_gene: -
v_gene: TRBV28
j_gene: TRBJ1-5
abundance: -
CDR3nt: TGTGCCAGCAGTTTTTTCGGGAATGGAAATCAGCCCCAGCATTTT
CDR3aa: CASSFFGNGNQPQHF

d_gene: TRBD2
v_gene: TRBV3-1
j_gene: TRBJ2-3
abundance: -
CDR3nt: TGTGCCAGCAGCCACGTCGGGACTAGCGGATTCCCAGATACGCAGTATTTT
CDR3aa: CASSHVGTSGFPDTQYF

d_gene: TRBD2
v_gene: TRBV7-9
j_gene: TRBJ2-5
abundance: -
CDR3nt: TGTGCCAGCAGCCCACCGACTAGCGGGACAGGAGAGACCCAGTACTTC
CDR3aa: CASSPPTSGTGETQYF

d_gene: -
v_gene: TRBV27
j_gene: TRBJ1-1
abundance: few
CDR3nt: TGTGCCAGCAGTGGGGGCGCGGGAACTGAAGCTTTCTTT
CDR3aa: CASSGGAGTEAFF

d_gene: -
v_gene: TRBV4-1
j_gene: TRBJ2-1
abundance: -
CDR3nt: TGCGCCAGCAGCCAAGGAGAACTAGCCTACAATGAGCAGTTCTTC
CDR3aa: CASSQGELAYNEQFF

d_gene: -
v_gene: TRBV4-1
j_gene: TRBJ1-5
abundance: -
CDR3nt: TGCGCCAGCAGCCCTGGGGGTTACAATCAGCCCCAGCATTTT
CDR3aa: CASSPGGYNQPQHF

d_gene: -
v_gene: TRBV7-9
j_gene: TRBJ2-1
abundance: -
CDR3nt: TGTGCCAGCAGCTTCCTTTCAGGGAGGCTCAATGAGCAGTTCTTC
CDR3aa: CASSFLSGRLNEQFF

d_gene: -
v_gene: TRBV19
j_gene: TRBJ2-7
abundance: -
CDR3nt: TGTGCCAGTAGTATATTTAGCGGATCCTACGAGCAGTACTTC
CDR3aa: CASSIFSGSYEQYF

d_gene: -
v_gene: TRBV2
j_gene: TRBJ2-1
abundance: -
CDR3nt: TGTGCCAGCAGTGAAGGTACTAGCATCCACAATGAGCAGTTCTTC
CDR3aa: CASSEGTSIHNEQFF

d_gene: -
v_gene: TRBV28
j_gene: TRBJ2-2
abundance: -
CDR3nt: TGTGCCAGCAGTTTAGGGGTTGTCGGGGAGCTGTTTTTT
CDR3aa: CASSLGVVGELFF

d_gene: TRBD1
v_gene: TRBV14
j_gene: TRBJ1-2
abundance: -
CDR3nt: TGTGCCAGCAGCCCCTACGGACAGGGCTATGGCTACACCTTC
CDR3aa: CASSPYGQGYGYTF

d_gene: -
v_gene: TRBV27
j_gene: TRBJ2-1
abundance: -
CDR3nt: TGTGCCAGCAGTCCCCGAACCATATCCTCCTACAATGAGCAGTTCTTC
CDR3aa: CASSPRTISSYNEQFF

d_gene: TRBD1
v_gene: TRBV6-5
j_gene: TRBJ2-5
abundance: -
CDR3nt: TGTGCCAGCAGTTACTCTACAGGGGGACGAGAGACCCAGTACTTC
CDR3aa: CASSYSTGGRETQYF

d_gene: -
v_gene: TRBV30
j_gene: TRBJ1-1
abundance: -
CDR3nt: TGTGCCTGGAGGGGGAGTTGGCAAGCTTTCTTT
CDR3aa: CAWRGSWQAFF

d_gene: -
v_gene: TRBV6-6
j_gene: TRBJ1-1
abundance: -
CDR3nt: TGTGCCAGCAGTTACGGTGAAGGGGAGGCTTTCTTT
CDR3aa: CASSYGEGEAFF

d_gene: TRBD2
v_gene: TRBV11-1
j_gene: TRBJ2-7
abundance: -
CDR3nt: TGTGCCAGCAGCCCCTGGGCTAGCGGTACCTCCTACGAGCAGTACTTC
CDR3aa: CASSPWASGTSYEQYF

d_gene: -
v_gene: TRBV12-3/TRBV12-4
j_gene: TRBJ1-3
abundance: -
CDR3nt: TGTGCCAGCAGTTTTCGGACGGAAAGTTCTGGAAACACCATATATTTT
CDR3aa: CASSFRTESSGNTIYF

d_gene: -
v_gene: TRBV20-1
j_gene: TRBJ2-1
abundance: -
CDR3nt: TGCAGTGCTAGAACGGGAGCTGGCCGTAATGAGCAGTTCTTC
CDR3aa: CSARTGAGRNEQFF

d_gene: TRBD1
v_gene: TRBV6-6
j_gene: TRBJ1-2
abundance: -
CDR3nt: TGTGCCAGCAGTTCCCCACAGGGGTTCTATGGCTACACCTTC
CDR3aa: CASSSPQGFYGYTF

d_gene: -
v_gene: TRBV7-6
j_gene: TRBJ2-7
abundance: -
CDR3nt: TGTGCCAGCAGCTCGGGGAGTCGTCGGGACGAGCAGTACTTC
CDR3aa: CASSSGSRRDEQYF

d_gene: -
v_gene: TRBV5-1
j_gene: TRBJ2-1
abundance: -
CDR3nt: TGCGCCAGCAGGTCAGCGCGTAGTGAGCAGTTCTTC
CDR3aa: CASRSARSEQFF

d_gene: TRBD1
v_gene: TRBV25-1
j_gene: TRBJ1-1
abundance: once
CDR3nt: TGTGCCAGCAGTGAGTGGACAGGTTCCGGCACTGAAGCTTTCTTT
CDR3aa: CASSEWTGSGTEAFF

d_gene: TRBD2
v_gene: TRBV11-2
j_gene: TRBJ2-5
abundance: -
CDR3nt: TGTGCCAGCAGCGACCCGAGCGGGGGGGAGGTGACCCAGTACTTC
CDR3aa: CASSDPSGGEVTQYF